Here is one T cell receptor beta chain with its context. This clonotype appeared once. Its specific antigen is unknown. No base quality information exists; no much larger clone differs at one position. A lone read is weak support. Sequencing relied on an Illumina HiSeq 1500. The public reads were quality trimmed at Q25 with fastp and then assembled into clones with MiXCR by TCRdb, keeping productive beta chains. Every CDR3 protein is listed once, alongside the most common genes and DNA of its rows. For this sample there are some 390,000 distinct CDR3 sequences; 15% to 20% appear just once. 8.7% of the sample belongs to the ten largest clones. CDR3 length: 15 amino acids, cysteine to phenylalanine. Here the CDR3 DNA is all that survives: 45 bases in frame from base 1. After removal of 3 bases from V and 2 bases from J, the junction retains 5 bases not matched to a gene. The germline V gene encodes CDR1 SGHRS and CDR2 YFSETQ.

This sample is part of a study of T cell repertoires in cytomegalovirus infection (dated 2019 in TCRdb). Context from the whole study: The HLA type of each donor mattered for the analysis, because public TCR beta signatures pointed to carriage of CMV infection along with the matching HLA type. General conclusions and limits of the study: Cumulative frequency of public TCR beta family members discriminated carriers of CMV infection plus the relevant HLA type in this cohort and an independent approximately 350-donor cohort. The ex vivo response was dominated by HLA-C-restricted CMV-specific TCR beta clonotypes, and the single most frequent clonotype in two of eight donors was supplied by these HLA-C-restricted clonotypes.

The sample consisted of PBMCs. This sequence originates from a human donor in good health (CMV status not recorded). Some clones in this sample may be carry-over from other donors' samples. This chain joins TRBV5-1 to TRBJ2-5, and TRBD1 aligns with 9 junction nucleotides. CDR3 loop: CASSYRDRAQETQYF. The sequenced DNA: TGCGCCAGCAGCTACCGGGACAGGGCTCAAGAGACCCAGTACTTC.